A single sample gave rise to the 12 T cell receptor beta chains below, sequenced in a study of response to subunit inactivated influenza vaccine. TCRdb independently ran MiXCR on the RT-PCR reads; one entry per CDR3 protein. The data show more than 250,000 distinct CDR3 sequences, 21% seen once. The sample in question was PBMCs from blood, obtained less than 22 months after vaccination. These receptors were taken from a man in his fifties or sixties who received an inactivated influenza vaccine.

This clonotype was picked up a small number of times. The genes are TRBV18 and TRBJ1-5, with no clear D. Germline CDR1 KGHSH, CDR2 LQKENI. CDR3 length: 13 amino acids. V gave up 3 bases and J gave up 4 bases, with 7 bases separating them. CDR3 region: CASSPAGNQPQHF. The CDR3 DNA reads TGTGCCAGCTCACCGGCAGGAAATCAGCCCCAGCATTTT. Looking up the rest from reference TRBV18 and TRBJ1-5 gives the full variable domain: NAGVMQNPRHLVRRRGQEARLRCSPMKGHSHVYWYRQLPEEGLKFMVYLQKENIIDESGMPKERFSAEFPKEGPSILRIQQVVRGDSAAYFCASSPAGNQPQHFGDGTRLSIL.

This clonotype has a count of ten or more. This rearrangement joins TRBV5-1 to TRBJ1-5; no reliable D call. Per the germline V gene, CDR1 is SGHRS and CDR2 is YFSETQ. The CDR3 has 13 amino acids. Trimming took 2 bases from V and 6 from J, leaving 9 bases between them. The CDR3 DNA reads TGCGCCAGCAGCTTAAGGGTTGGTCAGCCCCAGCATTTT. Its translation is CASSLRVGQPQHF.

This clonotype was counted between two and nine times. V gene TRBV19 combines with J gene TRBJ1-1; D is unresolved. The CDR3 contains 14 residues. Germline CDR1 and CDR2: LNHDA and SQIVND (reference sequence). With 5 bases removed from V and 1 base from J, the gap between germline ends came to 11 bases. The CDR3 region is CASSPGPANTEAFF. Here the CDR3 DNA reads TGTGCCAGTAGTCCAGGACCGGCGAACACTGAAGCTTTCTTT.

This rearrangement joins TRBV20-1 to TRBJ2-7, with a weak D call TRBD2 (7 bases). The CDR3 loop spans 13 amino acids. Germline V gives CDR1 DFQATT, CDR2 SNEGSKA (reference sequence). The V and J ends lost 5 bases and 3 bases respectively, with 14 bases between them. The chain's CDR3 is CSAPRGGRYEQYF. In nucleotides, the CDR3 is TGCAGTGCTCCCCGCGGGGGCCGCTACGAGCAGTACTTC.

The rearrangement links TRBV20-1 to TRBJ1-2, with TRBD1 matching 7 bases. The CDR3 extends over 12 amino acids. Germline-derived CDR1 and CDR2 are DFQATT and SNEGSKA (reference sequence). The J segment lost 2 bases and the V segment lost 5 bases, leaving 2 bases of the junction unmatched. The CDR3 reads CSALQGNYGYTF. CDR3 DNA: TGCAGTGCTCTACAGGGGAACTATGGCTACACCTTC.

The chain combines TRBV19 with TRBJ2-6; the D is unclear. CDR1 and CDR2 from the germline V gene are LNHDA and SQIVND (reference sequence). Trimming stripped 4 bases from V and 0 bases from J, with 10 bases between. This CDR3 contains 16 residues. The CDR3 coding sequence is TGTGCCAGTAGTAGGTATAGGCGCTCTGGGGCCAACGTCCTGACTTTC. Translated: CASSRYRRSGANVLTF.

This clonotype was observed a few times. V is TRBV5-4 and J is TRBJ2-1, with 13 bases matching TRBD2. The CDR3 contains 18 residues. Trimming cost V 4 bases and J 0 bases; bases outside gene matches: 7. CDR1 and CDR2 from the germline V gene are SGHNT and YYREEE (reference sequence). The CDR3 nucleotides are TGTGCCAGCAGCATGGGACTAGCGGGATTCCCCTCCTACAATGAGCAGTTCTTC. Translation: CASSMGLAGFPSYNEQFF.

Only a few counts were recorded for this clonotype. The chain combines TRBV19 with TRBJ1-5; D remains unclear. This CDR3 is 15 amino acids long. CDR1 is LNHDA, CDR2 SQIVND, per germline (reference sequence). With 4 bases removed from V and 2 bases from J, the gap between germline ends came to 12 bases. CDR3 DNA sequence: TGTGCCAGTAGTACCTACGGGGTGGGCAATCAGCCCCAGCATTTT. The encoded protein is CASSTYGVGNQPQHF.

This clonotype was seen repeatedly, ten times or more. An end of the junction does not agree with germline; a read error may underlie this. The chain is built from TRBV5-1 and TRBJ2-7; D is uncertain. The CDR3 has 13 amino acids. From germline, CDR1 is SGHRS and CDR2 YFSETQ. The CDR3: CASSLTGSYEQYF. The DNA for the CDR3 is TGTGCCAGCAGTTTAACGGGCTCCTACGAGCAGTACTTC.

This chain connects TRBV10-3 to TRBJ2-3; TRBD1 matches at 8 bases. Trimming at V came to 10 bases and at J to 5 bases, leaving 8 bases not matched to a gene. This CDR3 has 13 amino acids. The germline V gene encodes CDR1 ENHRY and CDR2 SYGVKD. The CDR3 nucleotides read TGTGCCACAGAGGACAGGGCGAGAGATACGCAGTATTTT. Amino acid sequence: CATEDRARDTQYF.

The V gene is TRBV27, the J gene TRBJ1-1, with a tentative D call TRBD1 (6 bases). Germline V lookup: CDR1 MNHEY, CDR2 SMNVEV (reference sequence). Trimming took 4 bases from V and 3 from J, leaving 12 bases between them. The length of the CDR3 is 14 residues. CDR3 in amino acids: CASSWGLTDTEAFF. The CDR3 DNA reads as TGTGCCAGCAGTTGGGGGCTGACGGACACTGAAGCTTTCTTT.

The CDR3 loop is CASSQDQVNREKLFF. For the CDR3, the DNA is TGTGCCAGCAGCCAAGATCAGGTCAATCGGGAAAAACTGTTTTTT. The chain combines TRBV4-2 with TRBJ1-4; unclear D gene. CDR3 length: 15 amino acids. From germline, CDR1 is LGHNA and CDR2 YNFKEQ. Trimming took off 0 bases at V and 8 bases at J, with 13 bases between the two ends.